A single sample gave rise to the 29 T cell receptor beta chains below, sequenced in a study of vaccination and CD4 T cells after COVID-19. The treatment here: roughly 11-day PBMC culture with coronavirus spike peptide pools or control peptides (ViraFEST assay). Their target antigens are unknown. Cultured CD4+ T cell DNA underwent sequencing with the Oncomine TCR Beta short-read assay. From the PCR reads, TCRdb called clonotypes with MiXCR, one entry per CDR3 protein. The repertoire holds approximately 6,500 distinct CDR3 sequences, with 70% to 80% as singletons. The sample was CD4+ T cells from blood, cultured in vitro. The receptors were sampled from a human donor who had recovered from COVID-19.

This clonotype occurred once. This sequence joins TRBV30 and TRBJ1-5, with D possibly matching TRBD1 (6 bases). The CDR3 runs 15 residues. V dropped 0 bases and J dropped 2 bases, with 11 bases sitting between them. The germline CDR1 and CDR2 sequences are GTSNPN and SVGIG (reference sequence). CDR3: CAWSVRTDGNQPQHF. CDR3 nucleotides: TGTGCCTGGAGTGTTCGGACAGACGGCAATCAGCCCCAGCATTTT.

CDR3 in amino acids: CSARDMIGSYTF. DNA of the CDR3: TGCAGTGCTAGAGATATGATAGGATCCTACACCTTC. The genes are TRBV20-1 and TRBJ1-2; D not certain. Trimming pared 0 bases from V and 10 bases from J, leaving 12 bases between. Germline values: CDR1 DFQATT, CDR2 SNEGSKA (reference sequence). This CDR3 is 12 amino acids long.

CDR3 sequence reads: CSASAGGDLGTEAFF. CDR3 in DNA: TGCAGTGCTAGCGCCGGGGGGGACCTGGGCACTGAAGCTTTCTTT. V gene TRBV20-1 combines with J gene TRBJ1-1; D is possibly TRBD1 (5 bases). The germline gives CDR1 DFQATT, CDR2 SNEGSKA (reference sequence). The length of the CDR3 is 15 residues. V lost 3 bases and J lost 4, with 18 bases in between.

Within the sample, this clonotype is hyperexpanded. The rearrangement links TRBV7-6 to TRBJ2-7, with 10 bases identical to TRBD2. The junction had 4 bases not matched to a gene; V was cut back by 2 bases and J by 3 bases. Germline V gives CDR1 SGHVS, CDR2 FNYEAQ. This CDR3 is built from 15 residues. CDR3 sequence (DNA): TGTGCCAGCAGCTTAATAGCGGGGGGTCACTACGAGCAGTACTTC. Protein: CASSLIAGGHYEQYF.

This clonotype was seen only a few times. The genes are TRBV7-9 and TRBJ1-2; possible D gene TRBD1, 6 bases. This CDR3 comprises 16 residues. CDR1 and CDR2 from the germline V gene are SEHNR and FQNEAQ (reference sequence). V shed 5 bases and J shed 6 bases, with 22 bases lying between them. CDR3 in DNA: TGTGCCAGCAGCCGAGTGGCGGGGGCGCAGGGAGATGGCTACACCTTC. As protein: CASSRVAGAQGDGYTF. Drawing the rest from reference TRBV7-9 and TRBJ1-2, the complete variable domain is DTGVSQNPRHKITKRGQNVTFRCDPISEHNRLYWYRQTLGQGPEFLTYFQNEAQLEKSRLLSDRFSAERPKGSFSTLEIQRTEQGDSAMYLCASSRVAGAQGDGYTFGSGTRLTVV.

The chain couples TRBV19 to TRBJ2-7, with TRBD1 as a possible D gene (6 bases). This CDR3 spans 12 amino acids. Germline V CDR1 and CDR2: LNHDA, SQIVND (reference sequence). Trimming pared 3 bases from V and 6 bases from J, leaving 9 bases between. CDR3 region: CASSMTGLEQYF. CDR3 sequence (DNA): TGTGCCAGTAGTATGACAGGCCTCGAGCAGTACTTC. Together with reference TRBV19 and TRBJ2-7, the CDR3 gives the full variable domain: DGGITQSPKYLFRKEGQNVTLSCEQNLNHDAMYWYRQDPGQGLRLIYYSQIVNDFQKGDIAEGYSVSREKKESFPLTVTSAQKNPTAFYLCASSMTGLEQYFGPGTRLTVT.

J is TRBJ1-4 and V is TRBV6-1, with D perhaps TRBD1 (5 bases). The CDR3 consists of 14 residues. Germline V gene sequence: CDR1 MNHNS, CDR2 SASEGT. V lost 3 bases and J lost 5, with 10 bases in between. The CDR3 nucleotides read TGTGCCAGCAGTGACAGGGATGTGAATGAAAAACTGTTTTTT. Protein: CASSDRDVNEKLFF.

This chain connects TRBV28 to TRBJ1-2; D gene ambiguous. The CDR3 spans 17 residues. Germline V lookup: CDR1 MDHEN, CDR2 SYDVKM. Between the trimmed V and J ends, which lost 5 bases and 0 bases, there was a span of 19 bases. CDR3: CASSSGVSDTTNYGYTF. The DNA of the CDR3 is TGTGCCAGCAGTAGTGGTGTGTCAGATACTACTAACTATGGCTACACCTTC.

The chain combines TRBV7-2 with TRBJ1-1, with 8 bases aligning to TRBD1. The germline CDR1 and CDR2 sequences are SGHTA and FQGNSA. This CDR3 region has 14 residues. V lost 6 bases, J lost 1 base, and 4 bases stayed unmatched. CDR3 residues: CASSYRGANTEAFF. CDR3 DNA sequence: TGTGCCAGCAGTTACAGGGGGGCGAACACTGAAGCTTTCTTT.

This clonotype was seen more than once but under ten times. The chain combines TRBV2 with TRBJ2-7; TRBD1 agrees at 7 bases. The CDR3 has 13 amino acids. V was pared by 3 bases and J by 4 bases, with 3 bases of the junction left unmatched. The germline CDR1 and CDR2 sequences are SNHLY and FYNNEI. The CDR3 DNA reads TGTGCCAGCAGTGAGGGACAGCAATACGAGCAGTACTTC. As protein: CASSEGQQYEQYF.

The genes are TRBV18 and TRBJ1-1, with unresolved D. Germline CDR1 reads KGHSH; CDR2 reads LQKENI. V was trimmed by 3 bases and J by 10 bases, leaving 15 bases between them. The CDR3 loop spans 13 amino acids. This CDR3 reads CASSPTLTERAFF. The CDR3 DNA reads TGTGCCAGCTCACCTACCCTAACGGAAAGAGCTTTCTTT.

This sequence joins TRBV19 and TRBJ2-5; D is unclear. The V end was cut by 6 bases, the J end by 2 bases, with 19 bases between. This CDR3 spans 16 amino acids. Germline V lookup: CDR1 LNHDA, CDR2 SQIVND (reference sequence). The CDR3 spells CASSPLIVQVQETQYF. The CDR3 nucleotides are TGTGCCAGTAGCCCCCTGATTGTGCAGGTACAAGAGACCCAGTACTTC.

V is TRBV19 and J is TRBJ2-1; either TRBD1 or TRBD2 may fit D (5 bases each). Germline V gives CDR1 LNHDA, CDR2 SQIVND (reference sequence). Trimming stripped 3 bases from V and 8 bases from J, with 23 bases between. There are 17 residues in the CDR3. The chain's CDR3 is CASSISGRRSLGDEQFF. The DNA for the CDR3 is TGTGCCAGTAGTATTTCGGGACGCCGCAGTCTGGGGGATGAGCAGTTCTTC.

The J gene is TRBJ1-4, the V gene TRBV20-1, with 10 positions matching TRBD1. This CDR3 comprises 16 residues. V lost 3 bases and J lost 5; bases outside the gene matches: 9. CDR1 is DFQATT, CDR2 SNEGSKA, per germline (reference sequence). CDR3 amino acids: CSARQIGQGVNEKLFF. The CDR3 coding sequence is TGCAGTGCTAGGCAAATAGGACAGGGGGTCAATGAAAAACTGTTTTTT.

CDR3 coding DNA: TGCGCCAGCAGCTTGGCCTTGGACACTGAAGCTTTCTTT. It codes for CASSLALDTEAFF. The V and J genes are TRBV5-1 and TRBJ1-1; D ambiguous. Trimming removed 0 bases from V and 3 bases from J, with 6 bases in between. The CDR3 runs 13 residues. In germline, CDR1 is SGHRS, CDR2 YFSETQ.

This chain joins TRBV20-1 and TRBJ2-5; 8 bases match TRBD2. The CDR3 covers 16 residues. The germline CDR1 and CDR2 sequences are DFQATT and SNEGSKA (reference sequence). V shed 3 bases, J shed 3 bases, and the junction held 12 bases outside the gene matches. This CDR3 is CSARRFRGLAEETQYF. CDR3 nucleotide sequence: TGCAGTGCTAGGAGGTTTCGCGGACTAGCTGAAGAGACCCAGTACTTC.

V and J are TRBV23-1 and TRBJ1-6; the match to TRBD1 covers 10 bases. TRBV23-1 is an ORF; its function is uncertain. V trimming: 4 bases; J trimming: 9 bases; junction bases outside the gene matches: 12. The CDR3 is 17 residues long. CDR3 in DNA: TGCGCCAGCAGTCGACCCCCGACAGGGGGCGTCAGTTCACCCCTCCACTTT. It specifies CASSRPPTGGVSSPLHF.

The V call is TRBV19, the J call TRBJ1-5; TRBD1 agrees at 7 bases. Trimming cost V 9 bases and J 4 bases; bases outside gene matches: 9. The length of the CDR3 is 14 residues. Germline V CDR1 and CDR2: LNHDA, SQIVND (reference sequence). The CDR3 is CASSDRARNQPQHF. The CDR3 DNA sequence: TGTGCCAGCTCTGACAGGGCTAGGAATCAGCCCCAGCATTTT.

The CDR3 DNA sequence: TGTGCCAGCAGTTACCGAGATACGCAGTATTTT. Protein product: CASSYRDTQYF. This chain connects TRBV28 to TRBJ2-3; no firm D call. The CDR3 consists of 11 residues. V was shortened by 4 bases and J by 5 bases, with 4 bases between the two germline ends. CDR1 and CDR2 (germline): MDHEN, SYDVKM.

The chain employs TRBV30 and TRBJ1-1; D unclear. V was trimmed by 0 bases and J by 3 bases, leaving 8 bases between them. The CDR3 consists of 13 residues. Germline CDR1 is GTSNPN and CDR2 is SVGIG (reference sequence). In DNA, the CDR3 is TGTGCCTGGAGTGTACTGGTGGACACTGAAGCTTTCTTT. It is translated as CAWSVLVDTEAFF. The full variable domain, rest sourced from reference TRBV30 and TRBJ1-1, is SQTIHQWPATLVQPVGSPLSLECTVEGTSNPNLYWYRQAAGRGLQLLFYSVGIGQISSEVPQNLSASRPQDRQFILSSKKLLLSDSGFYLCAWSVLVDTEAFFGQGTRLTVV.

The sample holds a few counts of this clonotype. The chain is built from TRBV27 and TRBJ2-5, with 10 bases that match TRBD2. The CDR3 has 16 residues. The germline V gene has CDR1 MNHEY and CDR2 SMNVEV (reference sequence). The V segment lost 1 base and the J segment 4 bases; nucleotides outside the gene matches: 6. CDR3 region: CASSLFPSGGGETQYF. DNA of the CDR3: TGTGCCAGCAGTTTATTTCCTAGCGGGGGCGGAGAGACCCAGTACTTC.

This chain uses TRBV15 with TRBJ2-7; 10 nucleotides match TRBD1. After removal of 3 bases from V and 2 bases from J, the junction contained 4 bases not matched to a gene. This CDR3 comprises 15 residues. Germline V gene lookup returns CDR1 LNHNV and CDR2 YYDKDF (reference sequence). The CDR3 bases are TGTGCCACCAGCAGGGGAGGGACAGGGGCCTACGAGCAGTACTTC. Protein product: CATSRGGTGAYEQYF.

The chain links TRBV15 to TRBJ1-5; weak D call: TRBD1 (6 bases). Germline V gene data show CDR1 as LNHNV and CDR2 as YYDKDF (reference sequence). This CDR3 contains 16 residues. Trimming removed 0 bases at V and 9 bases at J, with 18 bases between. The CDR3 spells CATSREYGQNSGPQHF. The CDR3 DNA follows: TGTGCCACCAGCAGAGAATATGGACAGAACAGTGGGCCCCAGCATTTT.

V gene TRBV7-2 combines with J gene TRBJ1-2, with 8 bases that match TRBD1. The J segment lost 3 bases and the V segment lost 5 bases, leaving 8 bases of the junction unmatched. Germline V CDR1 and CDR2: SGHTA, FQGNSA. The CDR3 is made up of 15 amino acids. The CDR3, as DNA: TGTGCCAGCAGCCTCGCAGGGGGCGCGTACTATGGCTACACCTTC. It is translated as CASSLAGGAYYGYTF.

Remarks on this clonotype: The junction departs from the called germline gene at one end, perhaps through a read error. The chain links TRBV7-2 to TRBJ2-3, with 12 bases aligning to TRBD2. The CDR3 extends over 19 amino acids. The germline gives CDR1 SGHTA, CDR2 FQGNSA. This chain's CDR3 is CASSQLAASGGVSTDTQYF. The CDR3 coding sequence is TGCGCCAGCAGCCAATTAGCCGCTAGCGGGGGGGTGAGCACAGATACGCAGTATTTT.

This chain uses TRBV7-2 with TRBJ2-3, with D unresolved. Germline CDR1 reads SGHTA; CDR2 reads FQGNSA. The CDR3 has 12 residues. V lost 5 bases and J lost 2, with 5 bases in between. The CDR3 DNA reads TGTGCCAGCAGCGCTCCCACAGATACGCAGTATTTT. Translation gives CASSAPTDTQYF. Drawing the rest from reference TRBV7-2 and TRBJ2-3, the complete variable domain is GAGVSQSPSNKVTEKGKDVELRCDPISGHTALYWYRQSLGQGLEFLIYFQGNSAPDKSGLPSDRFSAERTGGSVSTLTIQRTQQEDSAVYLCASSAPTDTQYFGPGTRLTVL.

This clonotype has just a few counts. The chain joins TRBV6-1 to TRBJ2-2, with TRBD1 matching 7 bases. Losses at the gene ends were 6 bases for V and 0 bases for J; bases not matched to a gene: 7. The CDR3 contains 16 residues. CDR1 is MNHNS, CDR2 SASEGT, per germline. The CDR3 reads CASRRQGSTNTGELFF. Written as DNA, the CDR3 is TGTGCCAGCAGGCGACAGGGTTCCACGAACACCGGGGAGCTGTTTTTT.

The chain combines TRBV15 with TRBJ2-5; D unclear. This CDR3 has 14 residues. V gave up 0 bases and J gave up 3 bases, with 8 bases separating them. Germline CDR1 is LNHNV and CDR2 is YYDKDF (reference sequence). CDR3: CATSRDRSEETQYF. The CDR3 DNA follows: TGTGCCACCAGCAGAGATCGCAGCGAAGAGACCCAGTACTTC.

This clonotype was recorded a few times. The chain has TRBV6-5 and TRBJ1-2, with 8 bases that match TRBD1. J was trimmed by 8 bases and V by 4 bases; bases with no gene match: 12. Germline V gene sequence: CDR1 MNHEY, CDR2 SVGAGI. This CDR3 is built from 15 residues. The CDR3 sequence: CASSSGQALIDGYTF. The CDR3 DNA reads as TGTGCCAGCAGTTCGGGACAGGCCCTTATTGACGGCTACACCTTC.